This T cell receptor beta chain derives from a study of CD8+ T cells in alopecia areata. After removal of 4 bases from V and 5 bases from J, the junction contained 13 bases not matched to a gene. The germline V gene encodes CDR1 SGHRS and CDR2 YFSETQ. The CDR3 is 16 amino acids. Described treatment: oral pan-JAK inhibitor, 5-10 mg twice daily. Isolated RNA was reverse transcribed into cDNA used as the sequencing template. TCRdb keeps only in-frame clones here, not all; method: immunoSEQ multiplex PCR. This table holds 75,000 to 80,000 clones, around 60% found once. The receptor comes from a human donor with alopecia areata. The sample here was CD8+ T cells sorted from blood, taken at week 24, from a patient treated with tofacitinib. The chain carries TRBV5-1 and TRBJ1-1, with 8 bases matching TRBD1. The CDR3 bases are TGCGCCAGCAGCCCTCCGTCAGGGGGCGGTTCAACTGAAGCTTTCTTT. Its protein is CASSPPSGGGSTEAFF.